What follows are 15 T cell receptor beta chains derived from one specimen sequenced in a study of cytomegalovirus exposure and HLA in healthy donors. The PCR ran on 60 Vbeta and 13 Jbeta primers. Measured with immunoSEQ multiplex PCR; TCRdb has only the in-frame clones, and not every one. The repertoire holds about 180,000 clones, roughly 84% seen once, with 0.8% to 1.3% in the top ten. The sample taken for sequencing was PBMCs. The receptors derive from a man aged 30 to 45 in good health and CMV-seronegative.

J is TRBJ2-1 and V is TRBV4-1, with TRBD2 identical over 9 bases. Per germline, CDR1 MGHRA and CDR2 YSYEKL. This CDR3 comprises 17 residues. The V and J ends lost 0 bases and 7 bases, in that order; junction bases with no gene match: 10. CDR3 sequence reads: CASSQERGGLFGNEQFF. CDR3 nucleotide sequence: TGCGCCAGCAGCCAAGAGCGGGGGGGCCTTTTCGGGAATGAGCAGTTCTTC.

This clone was seen a few times. The rearrangement uses TRBV7-9 and TRBJ2-7; 9 positions match TRBD2. V was pared by 0 bases and J by 3 bases, with 0 bases of the junction left unmatched. The CDR3 extends over 14 amino acids. Per the germline V gene, CDR1 is SEHNR and CDR2 is FQNEAQ (reference sequence). This CDR3 reads CASSLAAGGYEQYF. The CDR3 DNA reads TGTGCCAGCAGCTTAGCAGCGGGAGGCTACGAGCAGTACTTC.

This rearrangement joins TRBV18 to TRBJ2-4, with 8 bases lining up with TRBD1. The J segment lost 7 bases and the V segment lost 1 base, leaving 3 bases of the junction unmatched. The CDR3 is 14 amino acids. Germline V CDR1 and CDR2: KGHSH, LQKENI. CDR3 protein: CASSPRTGPNIQYF. The CDR3 DNA is TGTGCCAGCTCACCACGGACAGGGCCCAACATTCAGTACTTC.

This chain links TRBV10-3 with TRBJ1-2; 11 bases line up with TRBD1. From germline, CDR1 is ENHRY and CDR2 SYGVKD. The CDR3 sequence is 16 residues long. Trimming removed 3 bases from V and 5 bases from J; junction bases left unmatched: 8. The CDR3 region is CAISDPDRGRSYGYTF. CDR3 sequence (DNA): TGTGCCATCAGTGACCCGGACAGGGGGCGGTCATATGGCTACACCTTC.

This clone showed up just once. This chain connects TRBV29-1 to TRBJ2-3, with 11 positions matching TRBD1. The trim removed 7 bases at V and 11 bases at J, leaving 11 bases unmatched. The CDR3 runs to 13 residues. CDR1 and CDR2 (germline): SQVTM, ANQGSEA. CDR3 in amino acids: CSGRGQGGLGQYF. Here the CDR3 DNA reads TGCAGCGGAAGGGGACAGGGGGGCTTGGGGCAGTATTTT.

V usage is TRBV28 and J usage is TRBJ1-2; TRBD1 matches at 9 bases. J gave up 5 bases and V 6 bases, and 13 bases lay outside the gene matches. This CDR3 has 16 residues. Germline V gives CDR1 MDHEN, CDR2 SYDVKM. CDR3 region: CASRRSLGTGWYGYTF. CDR3 in DNA: TGTGCCAGCAGAAGAAGTTTAGGGACAGGGTGGTATGGCTACACCTTC.

This rearrangement joins TRBV5-6 to TRBJ2-7, with D unresolved. CDR1 SGHDT and CDR2 YYEEEE come from the germline V gene. The V and J ends lost 3 bases and 3 bases respectively, with 10 bases between them. The CDR3 length is 13 residues. The CDR3 sequence: CASSSSVGYEQYF. CDR3 DNA sequence: TGTGCCAGCAGCTCATCGGTTGGCTACGAGCAGTACTTC.

The chain is built from TRBV15 and TRBJ2-3, with no clear D. Germline lookup yields CDR1 LNHNV and CDR2 YYDKDF (reference sequence). This CDR3 contains 14 residues. Deletions cut 0 bases from V and 5 bases from J, with 9 bases between. As DNA, the CDR3 is TGTGCCACCAGCAGAGATCGAGCTGAAGATACGCAGTATTTT. As protein: CATSRDRAEDTQYF.

The chain links TRBV30 to TRBJ2-7, with 7 bases fitting TRBD1. J was trimmed by 2 bases and V by 2 bases; bases with no gene match: 9. The CDR3 has 15 residues. Germline V gene lookup returns CDR1 GTSNPN and CDR2 SVGIG (reference sequence). CDR3 DNA: TGTGCCTGGAGTCTCATTGGACAGGAGCCCTACGAGCAGTACTTC. This codes for CAWSLIGQEPYEQYF.

The gene calls are TRBV27 and TRBJ2-7; D is perhaps TRBD2 (7 bases). The CDR3 is 15 amino acids. Per the germline V gene, CDR1 is MNHEY and CDR2 is SMNVEV (reference sequence). V shed 6 bases and J shed 4 bases, with 19 bases lying between them. For the CDR3, the DNA is TGTGCCAGCAGGCTGGGGGGGCCTTGGGTGTACGAGCAGTACTTC. This sequence encodes CASRLGGPWVYEQYF.

The J gene is TRBJ2-2, the V gene TRBV9; TRBD1 aligns across 9 bases. Per germline, CDR1 SGDLS and CDR2 YYNGEE. The CDR3 is 18 residues long. V lost 2 bases and J lost 3; bases outside the gene matches: 11. In DNA form, the CDR3 reads TGTGCCAGCAGCGTCACTCCATGGACAGGGGCCGACACCGGGGAGCTGTTTTTT. Its translation: CASSVTPWTGADTGELFF.

The chain combines TRBV2 with TRBJ1-5; D is possibly TRBD1 (5 bases). The germline V gene encodes CDR1 SNHLY and CDR2 FYNNEI. This CDR3 is 16 amino acids long. Trimming stripped 4 bases from V and 0 bases from J, with 13 bases between. The CDR3 DNA reads as TGTGCCAGCAGTGGCAGGATGGGGCTTAGCAATCAGCCCCAGCATTTT. Amino acid sequence: CASSGRMGLSNQPQHF.

This clone has a single count. The J gene is TRBJ1-2, the V gene TRBV19, with D possibly matching TRBD1 (6 bases). The CDR3 totals 13 residues. The germline V gene has CDR1 LNHDA and CDR2 SQIVND (reference sequence). V gave up 6 bases and J gave up 9 bases, with 17 bases separating them. In nucleotides, the CDR3 is TGTGCCAGTAGCCTTGGACAGTCTAGACGCTACACCTTC. Its protein is CASSLGQSRRYTF.

The V gene is TRBV25-1, the J gene TRBJ2-1, with TRBD1 matching 10 bases. With 3 bases clipped from V and 1 base from J, the junction kept 3 bases outside the gene matches. The germline V gene has CDR1 MGHDK and CDR2 SYGVNS. There are 16 residues in the CDR3. DNA for the CDR3: TGTGCCAGCAGTGACTCGGGACAGGGGTCCTACAATGAGCAGTTCTTC. Amino acids: CASSDSGQGSYNEQFF.

This clone was picked up a small number of times. V gene TRBV10-3 combines with J gene TRBJ2-5, with TRBD2 matching 10 bases. Germline lookup yields CDR1 ENHRY and CDR2 SYGVKD. This CDR3 has 14 amino acids. With V trimmed by 4 bases and J by 2 bases, 1 base remained unmatched. CDR3 sequence reads: CAISAAGGQETQYF. The CDR3 region has the DNA TGTGCCATCAGTGCAGCGGGAGGGCAAGAGACCCAGTACTTC.